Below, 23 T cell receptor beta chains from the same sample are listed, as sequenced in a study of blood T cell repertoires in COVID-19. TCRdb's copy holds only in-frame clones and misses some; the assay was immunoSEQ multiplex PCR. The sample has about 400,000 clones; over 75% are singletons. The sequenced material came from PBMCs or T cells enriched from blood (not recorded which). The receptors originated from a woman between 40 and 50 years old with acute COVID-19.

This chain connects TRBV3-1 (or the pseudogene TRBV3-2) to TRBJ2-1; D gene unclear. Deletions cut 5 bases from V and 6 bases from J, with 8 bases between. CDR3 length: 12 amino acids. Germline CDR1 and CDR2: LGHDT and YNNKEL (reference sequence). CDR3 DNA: TGTGCCAGCAGCGTTTCCGTCAATGAGCAGTTCTTC. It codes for CASSVSVNEQFF.

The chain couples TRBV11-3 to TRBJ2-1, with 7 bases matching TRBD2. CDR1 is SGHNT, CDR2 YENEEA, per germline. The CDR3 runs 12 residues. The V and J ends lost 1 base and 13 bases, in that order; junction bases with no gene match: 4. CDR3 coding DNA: TGTGCCAGCAGCTTAGGAAGCGGGGAACAGTTCTTC. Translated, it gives CASSLGSGEQFF. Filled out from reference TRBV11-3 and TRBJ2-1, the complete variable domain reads EAGVVQSPRYKIIEKKQPVAFWCNPISGHNTLYWYLQNLGQGPELLIRYENEEAVDDSQLPKDRFSAERLKGVDSTLKIQPAELGDSAVYLCASSLGSGEQFFGPGTRLTVL.

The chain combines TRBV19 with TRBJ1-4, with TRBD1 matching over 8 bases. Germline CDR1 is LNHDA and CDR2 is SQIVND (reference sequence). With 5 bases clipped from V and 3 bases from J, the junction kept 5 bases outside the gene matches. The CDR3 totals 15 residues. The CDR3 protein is CASSPQTGANEKLFF. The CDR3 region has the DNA TGTGCCAGTAGTCCGCAGACAGGGGCTAATGAAAAACTGTTTTTT.

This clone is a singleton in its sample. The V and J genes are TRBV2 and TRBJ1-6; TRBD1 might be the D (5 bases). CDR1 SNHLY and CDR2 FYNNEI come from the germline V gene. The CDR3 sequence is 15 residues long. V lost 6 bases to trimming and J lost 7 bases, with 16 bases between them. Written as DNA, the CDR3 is TGTGCCAGCAGCCTAGACAGTCCGACGAATTCACCCCTCCACTTT. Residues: CASSLDSPTNSPLHF.

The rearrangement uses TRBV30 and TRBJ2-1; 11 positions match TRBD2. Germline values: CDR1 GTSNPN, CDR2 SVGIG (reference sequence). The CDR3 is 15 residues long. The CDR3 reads CTLERWLAGGNEQFF. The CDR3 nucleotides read TGTACTCTGGAGCGGTGGCTAGCGGGGGGCAATGAGCAGTTCTTC.

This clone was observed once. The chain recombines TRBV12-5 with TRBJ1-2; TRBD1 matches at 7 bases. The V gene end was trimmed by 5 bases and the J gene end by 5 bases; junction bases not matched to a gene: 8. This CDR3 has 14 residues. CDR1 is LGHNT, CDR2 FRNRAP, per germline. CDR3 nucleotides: TGTGCTAGTGGTCGGGACAGTGTAGAATATGGCTACACCTTC. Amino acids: CASGRDSVEYGYTF.

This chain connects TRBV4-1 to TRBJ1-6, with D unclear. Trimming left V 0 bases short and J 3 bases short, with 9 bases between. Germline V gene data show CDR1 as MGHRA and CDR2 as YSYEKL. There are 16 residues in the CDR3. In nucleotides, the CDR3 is TGCGCCAGCAGCCAAGACTTCCACAACTATAATTCACCCCTCCACTTT. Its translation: CASSQDFHNYNSPLHF.

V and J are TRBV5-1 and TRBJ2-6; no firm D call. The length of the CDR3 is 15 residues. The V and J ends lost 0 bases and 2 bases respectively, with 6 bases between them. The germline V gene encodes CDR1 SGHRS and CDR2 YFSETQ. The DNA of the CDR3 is TGCGCCAGCAGCTTGGGACACGCTGGGGCCAACGTCCTGACTTTC. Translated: CASSLGHAGANVLTF.

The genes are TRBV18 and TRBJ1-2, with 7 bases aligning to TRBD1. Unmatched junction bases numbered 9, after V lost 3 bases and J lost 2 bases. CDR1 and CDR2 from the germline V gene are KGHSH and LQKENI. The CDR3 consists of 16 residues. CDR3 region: CASSPIRGESNYGYTF. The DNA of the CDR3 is TGTGCCAGCTCACCTATCAGGGGGGAATCCAACTATGGCTACACCTTC.

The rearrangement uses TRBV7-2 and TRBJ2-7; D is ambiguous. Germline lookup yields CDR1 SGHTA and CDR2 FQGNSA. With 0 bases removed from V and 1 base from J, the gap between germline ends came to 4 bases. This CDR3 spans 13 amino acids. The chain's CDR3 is CASSLARSYEQYF. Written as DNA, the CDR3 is TGTGCCAGCAGCTTAGCGCGGTCCTACGAGCAGTACTTC.

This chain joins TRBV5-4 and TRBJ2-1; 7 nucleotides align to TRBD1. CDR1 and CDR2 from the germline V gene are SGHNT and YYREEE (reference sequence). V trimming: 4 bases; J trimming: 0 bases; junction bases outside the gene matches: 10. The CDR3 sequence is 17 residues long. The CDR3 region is CASSASQGQSSYNEQFF. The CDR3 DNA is TGTGCCAGCAGCGCATCACAGGGGCAAAGCTCCTACAATGAGCAGTTCTTC. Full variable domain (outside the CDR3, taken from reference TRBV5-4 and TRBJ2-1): ETGVTQSPTHLIKTRGQQVTLRCSSQSGHNTVSWYQQALGQGPQFIFQYYREEENGRGNFPPRFSGLQFPNYSSELNVNALELDDSALYLCASSASQGQSSYNEQFFGPGTRLTVL.

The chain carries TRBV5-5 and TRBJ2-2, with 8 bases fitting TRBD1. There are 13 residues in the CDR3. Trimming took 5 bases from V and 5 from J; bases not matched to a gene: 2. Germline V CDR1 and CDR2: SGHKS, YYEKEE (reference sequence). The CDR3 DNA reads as TGTGCCAGCAGAGACAGGGGTACCGGGGAGCTGTTTTTT. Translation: CASRDRGTGELFF. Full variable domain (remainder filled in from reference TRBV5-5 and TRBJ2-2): DAGVTQSPTHLIKTRGQQVTLRCSPISGHKSVSWYQQVLGQGPQFIFQYYEKEERGRGNFPDRFSARQFPNYSSELNVNALLLGDSALYLCASRDRGTGELFFGEGSRLTVL.

CDR3 residues: CASSYNGVVYEQYF. CDR3 nucleotide sequence: TGTGCCAGCAGTTACAACGGGGTCGTCTACGAGCAGTACTTC. V usage is TRBV6-5 and J usage is TRBJ2-7; D might be TRBD2 (5 bases). The CDR3 contains 14 residues. The germline V and J ends were trimmed by 2 bases and 3 bases, with 11 bases remaining between them. Germline-derived CDR1 and CDR2 are MNHEY and SVGAGI.

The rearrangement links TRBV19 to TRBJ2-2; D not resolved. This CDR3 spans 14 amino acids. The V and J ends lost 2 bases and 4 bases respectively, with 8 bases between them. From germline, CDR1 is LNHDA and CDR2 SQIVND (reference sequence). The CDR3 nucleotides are TGTGCCAGTAGTATACTAGTAACCACCGGGGAGCTGTTTTTT. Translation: CASSILVTTGELFF.

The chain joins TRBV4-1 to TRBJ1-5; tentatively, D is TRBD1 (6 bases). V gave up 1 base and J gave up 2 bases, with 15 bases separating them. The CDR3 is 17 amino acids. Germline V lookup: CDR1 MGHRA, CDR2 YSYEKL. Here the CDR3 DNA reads TGCGCCAGCAGCCAAGGAGGGAGGGGGAAAGGCAATCAGCCCCAGCATTTT. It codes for CASSQGGRGKGNQPQHF.

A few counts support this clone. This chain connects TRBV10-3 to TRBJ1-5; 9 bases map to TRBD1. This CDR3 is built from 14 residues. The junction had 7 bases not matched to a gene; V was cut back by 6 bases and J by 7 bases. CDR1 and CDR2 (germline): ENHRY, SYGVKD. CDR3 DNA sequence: TGTGCCATCAGGGGACAGGGCGTCCGGCAGCCCCAGCATTTT. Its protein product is CAIRGQGVRQPQHF.

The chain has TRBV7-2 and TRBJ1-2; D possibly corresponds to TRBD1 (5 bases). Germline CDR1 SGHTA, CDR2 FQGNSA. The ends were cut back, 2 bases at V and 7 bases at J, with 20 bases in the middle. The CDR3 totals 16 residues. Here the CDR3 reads CASSLLVGEAGTGYTF. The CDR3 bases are TGTGCCAGCAGCTTATTAGTTGGGGAGGCAGGGACTGGCTACACCTTC.

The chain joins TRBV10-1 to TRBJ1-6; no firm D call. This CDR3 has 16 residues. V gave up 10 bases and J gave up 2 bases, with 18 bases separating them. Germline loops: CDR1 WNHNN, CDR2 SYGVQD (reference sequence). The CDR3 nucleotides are TGCGCCACGCCCCGTAAGGACTCAACCTATAATTCACCCCTCCACTTT. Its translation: CATPRKDSTYNSPLHF.

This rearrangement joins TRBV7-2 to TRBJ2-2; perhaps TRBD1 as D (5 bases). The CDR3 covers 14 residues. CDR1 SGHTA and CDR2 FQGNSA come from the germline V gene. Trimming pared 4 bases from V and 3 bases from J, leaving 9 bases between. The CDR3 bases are TGTGCCAGCAGCTGGAGCAGGGACACCGGGGAGCTGTTTTTT. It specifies CASSWSRDTGELFF.

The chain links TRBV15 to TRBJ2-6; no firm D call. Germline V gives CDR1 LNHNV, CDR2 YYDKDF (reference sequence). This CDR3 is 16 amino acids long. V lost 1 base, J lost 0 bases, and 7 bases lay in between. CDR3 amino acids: CATSRVRSSGANVLTF. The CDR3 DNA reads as TGTGCCACCAGCAGAGTGAGGTCCTCTGGGGCCAACGTCCTGACTTTC.

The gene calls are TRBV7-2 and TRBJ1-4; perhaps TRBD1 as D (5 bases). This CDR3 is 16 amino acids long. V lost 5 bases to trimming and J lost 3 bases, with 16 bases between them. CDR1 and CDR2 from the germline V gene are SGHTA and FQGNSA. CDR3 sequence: CASSLNLGLPNEKLFF. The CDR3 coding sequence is TGTGCCAGCAGCCTGAACCTGGGACTGCCTAATGAAAAACTGTTTTTT.

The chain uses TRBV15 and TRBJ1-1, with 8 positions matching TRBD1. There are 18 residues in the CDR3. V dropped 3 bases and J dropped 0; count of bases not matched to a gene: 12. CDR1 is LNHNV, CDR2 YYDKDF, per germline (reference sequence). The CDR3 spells CATSSSTGGRPLNTEAFF. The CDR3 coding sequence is TGTGCCACCAGCAGTTCAACAGGGGGACGCCCATTGAACACTGAAGCTTTCTTT. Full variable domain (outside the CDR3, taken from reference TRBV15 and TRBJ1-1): DAMVIQNPRYQVTQFGKPVTLSCSQTLNHNVMYWYQQKSSQAPKLLFHYYDKDFNNEADTPDNFQSRRPNTSFCFLDIRSPGLGDTAMYLCATSSSTGGRPLNTEAFFGQGTRLTVV.

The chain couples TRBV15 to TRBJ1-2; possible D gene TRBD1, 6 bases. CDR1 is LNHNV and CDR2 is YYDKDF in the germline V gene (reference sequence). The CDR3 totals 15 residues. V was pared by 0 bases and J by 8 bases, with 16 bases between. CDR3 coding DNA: TGTGCCACCAGCAGAGATGGGACAAAGACAGAAGGCTACACCTTC. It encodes CATSRDGTKTEGYTF.